The T cell receptor beta chain described here comes from a study of cytomegalovirus exposure and HLA in healthy donors. Whole-study results and caveats: Later analysis showed most CMV-associated TCR beta chains appearing HLA-restricted. Indistinguishability led to the exclusion of some V segments, TRBV6-2 and TRBV6-3 included. Per published reports, the classifier diagnosed cytomegalovirus status with high specificity and sensitivity.

Although they were nominally healthy when sampled, donors likely had unrecorded immune exposures. With 60 Vbeta and 13 Jbeta primers, the PCR was carried out. Libraries were prepared by immunoSEQ multiplex PCR; TCRdb keeps only in-frame clonotypes and omits some of them. The sample holds about 190,000 clones, roughly 79% seen once. Germline CDR1 and CDR2: SQVTM and ANQGSEA. CDR3 length: 11 amino acids. V lost 3 bases and J 8 bases, leaving 8 bases between the germline ends. The table lists this clone with a few counts. Its antigen is unidentified. The chain uses TRBV29-1 and TRBJ1-3; D uncertain. The sequencing sample was made of PBMCs. The receptor was isolated from a woman in her late teens or twenties in good health and CMV-seronegative. The CDR3 region has the DNA TGCAGCGTTGACAGGAGGGACACCATATATTTT. Amino acids: CSVDRRDTIYF.